Listed here are 18 T cell receptor beta chains from one sample, sequenced in a study of blood T cell repertoires in COVID-19. Generated by immunoSEQ multiplex PCR, the TCRdb table keeps only in-frame clones and is missing some. This sample carries some 93,000 clones, around 75% of them seen once, and the ten largest clones take 24%. Sequenced: peripheral blood. Every receptor here comes from a human donor in a cohort sampled during active COVID-19.

This rearrangement joins TRBV7-2 to TRBJ1-4; D may be TRBD1 (6 bases). Trimming left V 5 bases short and J 11 bases short, with 21 bases between. The CDR3 is 15 residues long. The V gene's germline CDR1 is SGHTA and CDR2 FQGNSA. CDR3 amino acids: CASSTVGGADGKLFF. The CDR3 nucleotides are TGTGCCAGCAGCACCGTGGGGGGGGCGGATGGGAAACTGTTTTTT.

J is TRBJ2-5 and V is TRBV7-9; TRBD1 is a possible D gene (5 bases). Germline loops: CDR1 SEHNR, CDR2 FQNEAQ (reference sequence). Trimming stripped 5 bases from V and 3 bases from J, with 13 bases between. CDR3 length equals 14 residues. The CDR3 bases are TGTGCCAGCAGCATTAGGGGATTAGAAGAGACCCAGTACTTC. Translating it yields CASSIRGLEETQYF.

The CDR3 DNA reads as TGTGCCAGCAGCTTGGGACTATCCACAGATACGCAGTATTTT. Translating it yields CASSLGLSTDTQYF. The chain recombines TRBV7-9 with TRBJ2-3, with TRBD2 identical over 7 bases. The CDR3 has 14 amino acids. Losses at the gene ends were 3 bases for V and 2 bases for J; bases not matched to a gene: 2. Germline V CDR1 and CDR2: SEHNR, FQNEAQ (reference sequence). Variable domain in full (rest from reference TRBV7-9 and TRBJ2-3): DTGVSQNPRHKITKRGQNVTFRCDPISEHNRLYWYRQTLGQGPEFLTYFQNEAQLEKSRLLSDRFSAERPKGSFSTLEIQRTEQGDSAMYLCASSLGLSTDTQYFGPGTRLTVL.

A few counts support this clone. The rearrangement uses TRBV5-1 and TRBJ2-7; 11 bases map to TRBD2. After removal of 8 bases from V and 1 base from J, the junction contained 5 bases not matched to a gene. Per germline, CDR1 SGHRS and CDR2 YFSETQ. The CDR3 has 14 residues. The CDR3 sequence is CASKGTSGSYEQYF. The CDR3 DNA reads as TGCGCCAGTAAAGGGACTAGCGGTTCCTACGAGCAGTACTTC.

The count of this clone is one. V usage is TRBV18 and J usage is TRBJ2-2, with D hard to call. The germline gives CDR1 KGHSH, CDR2 LQKENI. This CDR3 region has 14 residues. With 3 bases removed from V and 3 bases from J, the gap between germline ends came to 8 bases. The CDR3 is CASSPSVDTGELFF. In DNA, the CDR3 is TGTGCCAGCTCACCCTCGGTTGACACCGGGGAGCTGTTTTTT.

The rearrangement links TRBV5-1 to TRBJ2-3, with 10 bases lining up with TRBD1. Germline CDR1 SGHRS, CDR2 YFSETQ. The J segment lost 4 bases and the V segment lost 2 bases, leaving 1 base of the junction unmatched. The CDR3 totals 14 residues. The CDR3 loop reads CASSFGTGADTQYF. The CDR3 DNA reads as TGCGCCAGCAGCTTCGGGACAGGGGCAGATACGCAGTATTTT.

V is TRBV18 and J is TRBJ1-6; D remains unclear. There are 14 residues in the CDR3. Germline CDR1 KGHSH, CDR2 LQKENI. Trimming took off 3 bases at V and 7 bases at J, with 10 bases between the two ends. The CDR3 protein is CASSPAGINSPLHF. CDR3 nucleotide sequence: TGTGCCAGCTCACCCGCGGGAATCAATTCACCCCTCCACTTT.

The chain carries TRBV10-3 and TRBJ1-5; 10 nucleotides agree with TRBD1. V shed 8 bases, J shed 4 bases, and the junction held 2 bases outside the gene matches. The V gene's germline CDR1 is ENHRY and CDR2 SYGVKD. There are 13 residues in the CDR3. Here the CDR3 reads CAIRQGANQPQHF. CDR3 bases: TGTGCCATCCGACAGGGGGCAAATCAGCCCCAGCATTTT.

The gene calls are TRBV7-9 and TRBJ1-3, with D possibly matching TRBD1 (6 bases). Germline loops: CDR1 SEHNR, CDR2 FQNEAQ (reference sequence). This CDR3 contains 16 residues. V was cut by 4 bases and J by 0 bases, with 13 bases left in between. CDR3 residues: CASSSVLTGSGNTIYF. The CDR3 coding sequence is TGTGCCAGCAGCTCCGTCCTGACAGGCTCTGGAAACACCATATATTTT.

The chain joins TRBV5-4 to TRBJ2-2, with D perhaps TRBD2 (6 bases). CDR1 SGHNT and CDR2 YYREEE come from the germline V gene (reference sequence). CDR3 length equals 14 residues. The V gene lost 3 bases and the J gene lost 7 bases, with 13 bases spanning the gap. CDR3 amino acids: CASSSPPGGGELFF. The CDR3 region has the DNA TGTGCCAGCAGCTCTCCGCCCGGGGGCGGGGAGCTGTTTTTT.

The chain combines TRBV2 with TRBJ1-3, with 8 bases aligning to TRBD1. CDR3 length equals 15 residues. The V and J ends lost 6 bases and 4 bases, in that order; junction bases with no gene match: 8. CDR1 is SNHLY and CDR2 is FYNNEI in the germline V gene. The CDR3 protein is CASSEGTGAGNTIYF. CDR3 bases: TGTGCCAGCAGCGAGGGGACAGGCGCCGGAAACACCATATATTTT.

The V gene is TRBV5-1, the J gene TRBJ2-5; 8 positions agree with TRBD2. The CDR3 extends over 19 amino acids. The germline CDR1 and CDR2 sequences are SGHRS and YFSETQ. After removal of 0 bases from V and 2 bases from J, the junction contained 15 bases not matched to a gene. The CDR3 spells CASSLEGRYSGRVQETQYF. The CDR3, as DNA: TGCGCCAGCAGCTTGGAGGGGAGGTACAGCGGGAGAGTACAAGAGACCCAGTACTTC.

The J gene is TRBJ1-6, the V gene TRBV21-1; whether TRBD1, the table's D call, matches the DNA was not checked. TRBV21-1 is a documented pseudogene. The length of the CDR3 is 15 residues. The CDR3 nucleotides read TGTGCCAGCAGCAAAGGAGCAGGGAATAATTCACCCCTCCACTTT. Amino acids: CASSKGAGNNSPLHF.

In its sample, this clone was seen a few times. The rearrangement links TRBV7-2 to TRBJ2-7; 8 positions agree with TRBD1. J lost 5 bases, V lost 4 bases, and 13 bases had no gene match. The CDR3 is 16 residues long. Germline V CDR1 and CDR2: SGHTA, FQGNSA. CDR3: CASSSTSGGARNEQYF. CDR3 nucleotides: TGTGCCAGCAGCTCCACCTCAGGGGGCGCAAGGAACGAGCAGTACTTC.

The chain couples TRBV20-1 to TRBJ2-1; D is possibly TRBD1 (5 bases). The V end was cut by 3 bases, the J end by 3 bases, with 6 bases between. Germline CDR1 and CDR2: DFQATT and SNEGSKA (reference sequence). The CDR3 consists of 12 residues. Written as DNA, the CDR3 is TGCAGTGCTAGTAGGGGCTACAATGAGCAGTTCTTC. This translates into CSASRGYNEQFF.

The table lists this clone with a count of one. The rearrangement links TRBV12-3 or TRBV12-4 to TRBJ1-1; 10 bases match TRBD1. The CDR3 runs to 13 residues. V lost 7 bases, J lost 11 bases, and 10 bases stayed unmatched. CDR3 loop: CASIPGQGMRAFF. For the CDR3, the DNA is TGTGCCAGCATCCCGGGACAGGGGATGAGGGCTTTCTTT.

This clone appeared once. The chain is built from TRBV18 and TRBJ2-1; TRBD2 matches 11 bases. This CDR3 comprises 15 residues. Germline trimming cut 4 bases from V and 6 bases from J; bases unmatched to any gene: 5. Germline V lookup: CDR1 KGHSH, CDR2 LQKENI. The CDR3 loop is CASSLTSGSGNEQFF. CDR3 nucleotide sequence: TGTGCCAGCTCACTCACTAGCGGGAGCGGCAATGAGCAGTTCTTC.

The gene calls are TRBV7-9 and TRBJ2-4; 7 bases agree with TRBD1. CDR3 size: 14 residues. The germline CDR1 and CDR2 sequences are SEHNR and FQNEAQ (reference sequence). V shed 1 base and J 6 bases; nucleotides not matched to a gene: 3. CDR3 coding DNA: TGTGCCAGCAGCTTAGGGGCAGGGGGAAACATTCAGTACTTC. This codes for CASSLGAGGNIQYF.